The source of this T cell receptor beta chain is a study of T cells after yellow fever vaccination. This clonotype has more than one count but fewer than ten. What it binds is unknown. General study points: Although the secondary response was weaker, it peaked faster, at day 5 versus 15.

TCRdb reprocessed the 5' RACE reads with MiXCR, giving one entry per CDR3 protein. The sample holds around 590,000 distinct CDR3 sequences; roughly an eighth are singletons and the top ten take more than 12%. Germline V gives CDR1 MNHNS, CDR2 SASEGT. The CDR3 runs to 15 residues. V was trimmed by 7 bases and J by 1 base, leaving 13 bases between them. The sequences come from PBMCs, collected on the day of the yellow fever booster vaccination. J is TRBJ2-2 and V is TRBV6-1, with D unresolved. The clonotype was recovered from a man in his thirties or forties who received the YFV17D yellow fever vaccine. CDR3 in amino acids: CASTSLELNTGELFF. For the CDR3, the DNA is TGTGCCAGCACCTCCCTAGAGTTGAACACCGGGGAGCTGTTTTTT.